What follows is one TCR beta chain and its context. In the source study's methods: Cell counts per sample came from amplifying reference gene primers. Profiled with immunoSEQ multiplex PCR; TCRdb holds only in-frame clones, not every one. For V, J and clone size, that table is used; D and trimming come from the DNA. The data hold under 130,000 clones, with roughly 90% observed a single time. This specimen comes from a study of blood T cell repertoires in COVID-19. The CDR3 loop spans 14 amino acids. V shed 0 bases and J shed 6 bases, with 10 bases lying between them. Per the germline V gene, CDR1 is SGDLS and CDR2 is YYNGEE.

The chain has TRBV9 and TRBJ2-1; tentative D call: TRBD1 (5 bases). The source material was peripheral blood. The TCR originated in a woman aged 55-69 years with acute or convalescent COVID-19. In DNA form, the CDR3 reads TGTGCCAGCAGCGTAGAGGTTAGGGGCAATGAGCAGTTCTTC. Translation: CASSVEVRGNEQFF.